This T cell receptor beta chain came from a study of neurological immune-mediated disorders (dated by TCRdb to between 2019 and 2020). About the investigation overall: Among the roughly 34 multiple sclerosis patients, 31 had relapsing-remitting MS and 3 had secondary progressive MS. Peripheral blood TCR-beta repertoires from patients with HTLV-I-associated myelopathy (HAM/TSP), patients with multiple sclerosis, and healthy controls were compared in the study using UMI-based sequencing. The roughly 110 TCR-beta libraries included longitudinal samples, technical triplicates and paired sorted CD4+ and CD8+ T-cell subsets alongside PBMC samples. The cohort comprised 68 subjects: about 14 HAM/TSP patients, some 35 multiple sclerosis patients and some 20 healthy controls. Study-wide findings and limitations: TCR clonal expansion was greatest in HAM/TSP patients and smallest in MS patients, who ranked below even healthy controls. The MS cluster showed no association with clinical or MRI features, and the authors stated that larger cohorts are needed. Repertoires from 18 of 34 MS patients were grouped by phylogenetic analysis into a cluster of related CDR3 sequences, suggesting a possible repertoire-level signature. No identical CDR3 amino acid sequences were shared among expanded clones across subjects, suggesting private TCR-beta repertoires in all groups.

Reading the germline V gene gives CDR1 SGHAT and CDR2 FQNNGV. The CDR3 has 13 amino acids, counting the end cysteine and phenylalanine. The DNA shown is the 39-base CDR3, in frame from base 1. V drops 0 bases and J drops 6 bases, leaving 6 bases in between. For the unsorted PBMC libraries, 2 million PBMCs were stored in RNAlater at -80 degrees C until RNA extraction and were used to generate the libraries. Multiple sclerosis patients were enrolled in a US clinical protocol evaluating disease progression by magnetic resonance imaging. Peripheral blood underwent Ficoll-Hypaque density gradient centrifugation to isolate PBMCs, which were then cryopreserved in liquid nitrogen. cDNA was synthesized by template-switch 5'RACE using a primer with a 10-nucleotide random unique molecular identifier that tagged each TCR transcript. Every sequencing run yielded over 180 million TCR-beta sequences covering 15-18 subjects. The RNeasy kit was used for extraction of total RNA. TCR-beta VDJ regions were amplified with primers for the TCR constant region and the 5'RACE anchor, using the KAPA Real-time Library Amplification kit. A first PCR added sample indexes and Illumina adaptors, and a second PCR then raised library yield. After Ampure bead purification, the roughly 650 bp TCR product was size-selected on a 2% E-gel SizeSelection system. Before pooling, libraries had their quality checked on a Bioanalyzer, their concentration measured with Qubit, and their quantity determined with the Kapa Library Quantification kit. An Illumina HiSeq 2500 sequenced the libraries paired-end 2 x 150 bp. To increase sequence diversity, about 25-31% phiX was spiked into each library pool. As for the authors' bioinformatics: The quality-filtered reads were processed with the UMI-based MiGEC pipeline, whose error correction step removed more than 80% of the raw TCR sequences. VDJ genes were aligned to IMGT germline references, and clonotypes were defined by unique CDR3 amino acid sequence plus V-J genes. VDJtools evaluated clonal expansion, Shannon diversity and CDR3 relatedness (CalcPairwiseDistances, ClusterSamples); CLCbio workbench built phylogenetic trees. Clones with at least 8 unique UMIs were defined as expanded, with this threshold being based on coefficient-of-variation modelling across technical triplicates. TCRdb took the public reads, trimmed them with fastp at Q25, ran MiXCR for clone calling and kept in-frame beta chains. Here each entry gathers all rows of one CDR3 protein and keeps the most common genes and DNA. The V and J calls follow TCRdb's processing rather than the paper's. This sample is represented by approximately 40,000 distinct CDR3 sequences; 3% to 4% of them were singletons. The ten top clones hold around 2% of the sample.

This clonotype was observed a handful of times. Its recognized antigen is unknown. No quality values exist for individual bases; no much larger clone is one base distant. The sequence derives from a man aged 30 to 45 with multiple sclerosis. The chain links TRBV11-2 with TRBJ1-5, with no confident D gene call. Sequencing was performed on PBMCs. The DNA is as follows: TGTGCCAGCAGCTTAGATAGGGTTCAGCCCCAGCATTTT. Its translation reads: CASSLDRVQPQHF.